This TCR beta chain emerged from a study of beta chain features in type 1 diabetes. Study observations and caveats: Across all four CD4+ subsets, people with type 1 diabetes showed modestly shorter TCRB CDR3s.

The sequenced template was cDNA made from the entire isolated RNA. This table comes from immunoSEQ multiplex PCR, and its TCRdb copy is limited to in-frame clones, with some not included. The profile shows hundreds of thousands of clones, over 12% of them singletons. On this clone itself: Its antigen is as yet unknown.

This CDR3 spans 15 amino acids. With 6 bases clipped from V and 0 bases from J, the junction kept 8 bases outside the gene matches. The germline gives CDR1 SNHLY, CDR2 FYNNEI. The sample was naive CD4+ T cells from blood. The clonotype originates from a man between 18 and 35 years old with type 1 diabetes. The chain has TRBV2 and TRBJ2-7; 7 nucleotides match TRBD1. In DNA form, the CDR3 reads TGTGCCAGCAGCACCCGCCCAGGGGGCTCCTACGAGCAGTACTTC. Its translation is CASSTRPGGSYEQYF.